This TCR beta chain was sequenced in a study of blood T cells in healthy people across ages. Next came a second PCR, run for about 6 to 11 cycles, which used a sample-barcoded 5' primer along with a J-beta primer mix. All samples yielded 3 million or more CDR3-containing paired-end reads. MiXCR was run by TCRdb on the 5' RACE reads, yielding one entry per CDR3 protein. This table holds around 1,900,000 distinct CDR3 sequences, about 39% found once. Worth noting for this clonotype: What it binds is unknown.

Germline V lookup: CDR1 SGHDN, CDR2 FVKESK. V dropped 7 bases and J dropped 10 bases, with 16 bases sitting between them. The CDR3 length is 13 residues. Study-level findings and limits: Long-lived donors exceeded aged donors in naive CD4+ cells and diversity. Naive T cell percentage strongly correlated with TCR beta diversity.

Sequencing used blood. This chain connects TRBV14 to TRBJ1-4, with D possibly TRBD1 on 6 matching bases. The TCR comes from a human donor in good health. The CDR3 is CASTNIQGRKLFF. The CDR3 DNA reads TGTGCCAGCACCAACATACAGGGAAGAAAACTGTTTTTT.